This T cell receptor (beta chain) was sequenced in a study of shared T cell receptors in the human thymus (dated by TCRdb to the early 2020s). The study in broad terms: The study examined how the human thymus generates shared, self-reactive T-cell receptor alpha chains.

Spanning cysteine to phenylalanine, the CDR3 consists of 13 amino acids. Only the CDR3 DNA is retained, 39 bases long and in frame from the first base. Between the V and J ends, shortened by 1 base and 5 bases respectively, the junction contains 10 bases. According to the germline V gene (reference sequence), CDR1 reads SGHNT and CDR2 reads YYREEE. With regard to this clone: Its cognate antigen has yet to be identified. Base qualities were left out, and no much larger clone turns up one base away.

The library relied on the immunoSEQ multiplex PCR assay. TCRdb holds this immuneACCESS table with in-frame rearrangements only. Some clones are missing; in checked studies, unresolved V genes explain under half, and the rest has no known cause. Here the sample has more than 550,000 clones; roughly 86% occur a single time. The ten largest make up roughly 0.0094% of the sample. The same sample was also studied in work on human thymus T cells. As that second paper reports: Immunologically healthy infants undergoing open corrective cardiac surgery for congenital heart defects in Finland were used as donors. Thymus tissue was collected as surgical resects that were removed during corrective cardiac surgery. Usage of V and J gene segments appeared to be biased in both the thymic and the peripheral blood repertoires. The related research found that thymic TCR repertoires overlapped highly between unrelated individuals. The study described the TCR alpha and beta repertoires in under 10 infant thymus samples and a few matching peripheral blood samples. The cohort included more than 5 male and two female infants, with donor ages spanning 7 to 244 days. Thymocytes were mechanically released from the tissue and were stored as pellets of about 9.5-31 million cells at -70 degrees C. A QIAsymphony instrument was used to extract genomic DNA from frozen cell pellets. The immunoSEQ multiplex PCR assay was used to amplify the TCRB and TCRAD loci from a standardized amount of quality-controlled genomic DNA. The amplicons spanned the V(D)J region and were long enough to cover the CDR3 and allow V and J genes to be identified. The amplicons were sequenced on an Illumina platform via the commercial immunoSEQ service. Primer bias and sequencing errors were corrected using previously described methods, and TCRAD and TCRB definitions followed the IMGT database. Repertoires were analysed with immunoSEQ Analyzer 3.0 and VDJTools, covering basic statistics, V/J segment usage, diversity estimates, rarefaction and pairwise overlap. Diversity was estimated with Chao1, ChaoE, Efron-Thisted, Shannon and inverse Simpson indices, and also on datasets down-sampled to the smallest sample. Repertoire overlap was determined by strict matching of CDR3 nucleotide sequence, V gene and J gene, and Jaccard-based multidimensional scaling clustering was applied. On average, about 800,000 unique TCRB clonotypes were obtained from thymus samples, compared with about 86,000 from blood samples.

This sequence was found in a boy in the first two years of life with a congenital heart defect. Donor details come from another sample of the same person, matched by shared clones. Recombination connected TRBV5-4 to TRBJ2-7, with no confidently assigned D gene. The material sequenced was thymocytes. The sequence in DNA is TGTGCCAGCAGCTTGTTCTGGAGCCACGAGCAGTACTTC. Protein translation: CASSLFWSHEQYF.